A single sample is the source of the 29 T cell receptor beta chains below, sequenced in a study of Ad26.COV2.S vaccination and SARS-CoV-2 variants. Described treatment: over 15 received Ad26.COV2.S at low or high dose, single or two shots; roughly five received placebo; per-sample allocation not given. At day 63 after the first vaccine or placebo injection, samples were drawn. The table came from immunoSEQ multiplex PCR; TCRdb's copy has only in-frame clones and leaves some out. The table lists about 680,000 clones, more than 80% of them singletons. Sequencing was performed on peripheral blood, taken in a trial of Ad26.COV2.S vaccine versus placebo. These TCRs come from a person between 18 and 65 years old who received the Ad26.COV2.S COVID-19 vaccine or a placebo.

The chain employs TRBV3-1 (or the pseudogene TRBV3-2) and TRBJ1-1; D is unclear. The CDR3 has 12 amino acids. The V end was cut by 4 bases, the J end by 4 bases, with 7 bases between. Germline CDR1 and CDR2: LGHDT and YNNKEL (reference sequence). This CDR3 reads CASSPWGTEAFF. The CDR3 nucleotides are TGTGCCAGCAGCCCTTGGGGCACTGAAGCTTTCTTT.

The chain has TRBV2 and TRBJ2-3, with 12 positions matching TRBD2. Looked up from germline, CDR1 is SNHLY and CDR2 is FYNNEI. The CDR3 loop spans 16 amino acids. J lost 2 bases, V lost 5 bases, and 5 bases had no gene match. The chain's CDR3 is CASSIGTSGPTDTQYF. The CDR3 region has the DNA TGTGCCAGCAGTATTGGGACTAGCGGGCCCACAGATACGCAGTATTTT.

The V and J genes are TRBV2 and TRBJ2-4; TRBD2 agrees at 10 bases. The trim removed 1 base at V and 4 bases at J, leaving 1 base unmatched. There are 15 residues in the CDR3. Germline loops: CDR1 SNHLY, CDR2 FYNNEI. The CDR3 sequence is CASSEGTSGKNIQYF. In nucleotides, the CDR3 is TGTGCCAGCAGTGAAGGGACTAGCGGTAAAAACATTCAGTACTTC.

The rearrangement links TRBV25-1 to TRBJ2-3, with TRBD2 as a possible D gene (5 bases). This CDR3 is 14 amino acids long. Trimming took off 6 bases at V and 8 bases at J, with 18 bases between the two ends. Germline V gives CDR1 MGHDK, CDR2 SYGVNS. In DNA form, the CDR3 reads TGTGCCAGCAGCTACAGACCCGGAGGAGGTACGCAGTATTTT. Protein: CASSYRPGGGTQYF.

V usage is TRBV5-8 and J usage is TRBJ1-5; D may be TRBD1 (6 bases). This CDR3 spans 14 amino acids. The V gene lost 0 bases and the J gene lost 7 bases, with 11 bases spanning the gap. Per the germline V gene, CDR1 is SGHTS and CDR2 is YDEGEE. In DNA form, the CDR3 reads TGTGCCAGCAGCTTGGAGGGGACAAGGCAGCCCCAGCATTTT. Its translation: CASSLEGTRQPQHF.

This clone showed up just a few times. The chain joins TRBV7-6 to TRBJ2-7; 11 nucleotides agree with TRBD2. The germline gives CDR1 SGHVS, CDR2 FNYEAQ. The CDR3 spans 12 residues. Trimming took 5 bases from V and 6 from J; bases not matched to a gene: 0. CDR3 sequence: CASSTSGGEQYF. CDR3 sequence (DNA): TGTGCCAGCAGCACTAGCGGGGGCGAGCAGTACTTC. Complete variable domain (other parts from reference TRBV7-6 and TRBJ2-7): GAGVSQSPRYKVTKRGQDVALRCDPISGHVSLYWYRQALGQGPEFLTYFNYEAQQDKSGLPNDRFSAERPEGSISTLTIQRTEQRDSAMYRCASSTSGGEQYFGPGTRLTVT.

The V call is TRBV5-6, the J call TRBJ2-1; weak D call: TRBD2 (5 bases). Trimming removed 2 bases at V and 0 bases at J, with 9 bases between. Germline CDR1 reads SGHDT; CDR2 reads YYEEEE. The CDR3 runs to 15 residues. CDR3 amino acids: CASSLEGSSYNEQFF. Written as DNA, the CDR3 is TGTGCCAGCAGCTTAGAAGGGAGCTCCTACAATGAGCAGTTCTTC.

This chain connects TRBV5-4 to TRBJ2-5, with D hard to call. V lost 0 bases, J lost 3 bases, and 21 bases lay in between. The CDR3 runs 18 residues. Germline values: CDR1 SGHNT, CDR2 YYREEE (reference sequence). CDR3 DNA: TGTGCCAGCAGCTTGGGCGGCTCACGGGTCGGAACCGAAGAGACCCAGTACTTC. Translated, it gives CASSLGGSRVGTEETQYF. Variable domain in full (rest from reference TRBV5-4 and TRBJ2-5): ETGVTQSPTHLIKTRGQQVTLRCSSQSGHNTVSWYQQALGQGPQFIFQYYREEENGRGNFPPRFSGLQFPNYSSELNVNALELDDSALYLCASSLGGSRVGTEETQYFGPGTRLLVL.

V and J are TRBV2 and TRBJ1-5; no clear D. The ends were cut back, 6 bases at V and 5 bases at J, with 11 bases in the middle. Germline CDR1 and CDR2: SNHLY and FYNNEI. CDR3 length: 13 amino acids. The CDR3 spells CASRDGPHQPQHF. Written as DNA, the CDR3 is TGTGCCAGCAGGGACGGGCCCCATCAGCCCCAGCATTTT.

The count of this clone is one. The chain is built from TRBV29-1 and TRBJ2-7, with D possibly being TRBD2 (6 bases). The CDR3 extends over 13 amino acids. CDR1 and CDR2 from the germline V gene are SQVTM and ANQGSEA. The V end was cut by 6 bases, the J end by 2 bases, with 14 bases between. CDR3 bases: TGCAGCGTGCAAGCGGGTTCTCCCTACGAGCAGTACTTC. Translating it yields CSVQAGSPYEQYF.

The V gene is TRBV3-1 (or the pseudogene TRBV3-2), the J gene TRBJ2-5; tentative D call: TRBD2 (5 bases). The germline V and J ends were trimmed by 4 bases and 5 bases, with 20 bases remaining between them. The CDR3 runs 16 residues. Germline V CDR1 and CDR2: LGHDT, YNNKEL (reference sequence). Here the CDR3 DNA reads TGTGCCAGCAGCCCTCGTCATATGGCCGGCGGGGAGACCCAGTACTTC. It specifies CASSPRHMAGGETQYF.

The rearrangement links TRBV27 to TRBJ1-2; D not certain. V gave up 4 bases and J gave up 4 bases, with 10 bases separating them. The CDR3 has 13 amino acids. Germline loops: CDR1 MNHEY, CDR2 SMNVEV (reference sequence). CDR3 loop: CASSSPGSYGYTF. In DNA, the CDR3 is TGTGCCAGCAGTTCACCGGGGTCCTATGGCTACACCTTC.

This sequence joins TRBV30 and TRBJ1-2; D remains unclear. The CDR3 length is 13 residues. The germline gives CDR1 GTSNPN, CDR2 SVGIG (reference sequence). V lost 4 bases to trimming and J lost 5 bases, with 14 bases between them. In DNA, the CDR3 is TGTGCCTGGACCCCCTCAACAGAATATGGCTACACCTTC. Encoded protein: CAWTPSTEYGYTF.

The V and J genes are TRBV12-3 or TRBV12-4 and TRBJ1-2; D gene uncertain. The CDR3 consists of 12 residues. Trimming shortened V by 5 bases and J by 4 bases, and 8 bases separated the two germline ends. The CDR3 is CASSTDPYGYTF. In nucleotides, the CDR3 is TGTGCCAGCAGTACGGACCCCTATGGCTACACCTTC.

The rearrangement joins TRBV5-5 to TRBJ2-3, with 7 bases identical to TRBD2. This CDR3 is built from 14 residues. V shed 1 base, J shed 4 bases, and the junction held 3 bases outside the gene matches. Germline CDR1 reads SGHKS; CDR2 reads YYEKEE (reference sequence). In DNA form, the CDR3 reads TGTGCCAGCAGCTTGAGCGGGGCCCCAGATACGCAGTATTTT. It encodes CASSLSGAPDTQYF.

This chain joins TRBV19 and TRBJ2-7; TRBD1 matches 8 bases. J gave up 2 bases and V 6 bases, and 9 bases lay outside the gene matches. Germline CDR1 reads LNHDA; CDR2 reads SQIVND (reference sequence). The CDR3 is made up of 15 amino acids. The CDR3 DNA sequence: TGTGCCAGTAGCTACCGGGACAGGAGCCCCTACGAGCAGTACTTC. It codes for CASSYRDRSPYEQYF.

This chain uses TRBV7-2 with TRBJ2-7; TRBD1 agrees at 9 bases. Germline CDR1 and CDR2: SGHTA and FQGNSA. V trimming: 6 bases; J trimming: 4 bases; junction bases outside the gene matches: 7. CDR3 length: 14 amino acids. CDR3 sequence reads: CASSQQGASYEQYF. In DNA form, the CDR3 reads TGTGCCAGCAGTCAACAGGGGGCCAGTTACGAGCAGTACTTC.

The chain recombines TRBV5-3 with TRBJ2-1; D is perhaps TRBD2 (5 bases). TRBV5-3 is sorted into the ORF group, with uncertain function. The germline V and J ends were trimmed by 1 base and 7 bases, with 9 bases remaining between them. CDR3 length equals 13 residues. The CDR3, as DNA: TGTGCCAGAAGCTTGAACGGGATAAATGAGCAGTTCTTC. This codes for CARSLNGINEQFF.

The chain is built from TRBV7-8 and TRBJ1-2; D is ambiguous. The CDR3 has 11 residues. Germline V gene sequence: CDR1 SGHVS, CDR2 FQNEAQ. Trimming shortened V by 8 bases and J by 2 bases, and 6 bases separated the two germline ends. The CDR3 here is CASPSNYGYTF. As DNA, the CDR3 is TGTGCCAGCCCCTCGAACTATGGCTACACCTTC.

J is TRBJ2-5 and V is TRBV6-5; D not certain. The CDR3 is 13 residues long. V lost 2 bases and J lost 2, with 6 bases in between. CDR1 and CDR2 (germline): MNHEY, SVGAGI. The CDR3: CASSYDGQETQYF. The CDR3 region has the DNA TGTGCCAGCAGTTACGATGGGCAAGAGACCCAGTACTTC.

This chain uses TRBV11-3 with TRBJ2-1; TRBD1 or TRBD2 may be the D gene (5 bases each). Between the trimmed V and J ends, which lost 0 bases and 10 bases, there was a span of 16 bases. CDR1 SGHNT and CDR2 YENEEA come from the germline V gene. This CDR3 has 15 amino acids. The CDR3 reads CASSLDRDGSREQFF. DNA for the CDR3: TGTGCCAGCAGCTTAGATCGGGACGGATCCCGCGAGCAGTTCTTC.

The V gene is TRBV29-1, the J gene TRBJ2-1, with D uncertain. V was trimmed by 3 bases and J by 0 bases, leaving 9 bases between them. The CDR3 covers 14 residues. Germline V gene data show CDR1 as SQVTM and CDR2 as ANQGSEA. CDR3 sequence: CSVDRKSSYNEQFF. For the CDR3, the DNA is TGCAGCGTTGACAGGAAAAGCTCCTACAATGAGCAGTTCTTC.

V gene TRBV13 combines with J gene TRBJ2-7; D possibly corresponds to TRBD2 (6 bases). Trimming took off 2 bases at V and 5 bases at J, with 10 bases between the two ends. Germline CDR1 PRHDT, CDR2 FYEKMQ (reference sequence). CDR3 length: 13 residues. The CDR3 DNA sequence: TGTGCCAGCAGCTTAAGACTAGTTGACGAGCAGTACTTC. Protein product: CASSLRLVDEQYF. The full variable domain, with the rest looked up from reference TRBV13 and TRBJ2-7, is AAGVIQSPRHLIKEKRETATLKCYPIPRHDTVYWYQQGPGQDPQFLISFYEKMQSDKGSIPDRFSAQQFSDYHSELNMSSLELGDSALYFCASSLRLVDEQYFGPGTRLTVT.

The sample holds a few counts of this clone. The CDR3 DNA is TGTGCCAGCAGTGAGGACAGGGCCGCCGAAGCTTTCTTT. This encodes CASSEDRAAEAFF. The chain couples TRBV6-1 to TRBJ1-1, with 8 bases fitting TRBD1. CDR1 is MNHNS and CDR2 is SASEGT in the germline V gene. Unmatched junction bases numbered 5, after V lost 3 bases and J lost 8 bases. The CDR3 totals 13 residues.

A few counts support this clone. The chain links TRBV5-5 to TRBJ2-1, with D possibly being TRBD1 (6 bases). Trimming removed 1 base at V and 7 bases at J, with 15 bases between. Looked up from germline, CDR1 is SGHKS and CDR2 is YYEKEE (reference sequence). The CDR3 covers 15 residues. CDR3 nucleotides: TGTGCCAGCAGCTTGCAGGGGCCGGATAGAAATGAGCAGTTCTTC. It encodes CASSLQGPDRNEQFF.

The gene calls are TRBV27 and TRBJ2-1; 13 bases are a match to TRBD2. The V gene's germline CDR1 is MNHEY and CDR2 SMNVEV (reference sequence). With V trimmed by 5 bases and J by 3 bases, 1 base remained unmatched. The CDR3 totals 15 residues. In DNA form, the CDR3 reads TGTGCCAGCAGTCGACTAGCGGGGGGCTACAATGAGCAGTTCTTC. Its protein is CASSRLAGGYNEQFF.

This CDR3 reads CASSQGGATDTQYF. CDR3 nucleotide sequence: TGTGCCAGCAGCCAAGGCGGAGCCACAGATACGCAGTATTTT. The genes are TRBV3-1 (or the pseudogene TRBV3-2) and TRBJ2-3; D gene unclear. Germline assignment: CDR1 LGHDT and CDR2 YNNKEL (reference sequence). This CDR3 contains 14 residues. Trimming removed 1 base at V and 2 bases at J, with 7 bases between.

The chain couples TRBV29-1 to TRBJ2-7; D gene unclear. Germline values: CDR1 SQVTM, CDR2 ANQGSEA. Trimming removed 7 bases from V and 5 bases from J, with 18 bases in between. The CDR3 covers 13 residues. CDR3 residues: CSALSPPEDEQYF. Written as DNA, the CDR3 is TGCAGCGCCCTTAGCCCGCCTGAAGACGAGCAGTACTTC.

J is TRBJ1-2 and V is TRBV7-2; D is unclear. The V and J ends lost 1 base and 0 bases respectively, with 9 bases between them. The CDR3 runs to 15 residues. Germline V gene lookup returns CDR1 SGHTA and CDR2 FQGNSA. This CDR3 is CASSLGSDANYGYTF. In nucleotides, the CDR3 is TGTGCCAGCAGCTTAGGTAGCGACGCTAACTATGGCTACACCTTC.